The 21 T cell receptor beta chains below were found in one sample sequenced in a study of vaccination and CD4 T cells after COVID-19. Treatment: approximately nine-day PBMC culture with coronavirus spike peptide pools or control peptides (ViraFEST assay). CD4+ T cells of the unexposed donor were collected before the COVID-19 pandemic (2011-2018). No antigen has been identified for these receptors. Cultured CD4+ T-cell DNA underwent Oncomine TCR Beta short-read sequencing. TCRdb re-called the PCR reads with MiXCR, one entry per CDR3 protein. The sample lists about 7,200 distinct CDR3 sequences; 43% were seen once. The sample consisted of CD4+ T cells from blood, cultured in vitro. These receptors all come from a human donor in good health.

The chain employs TRBV6-1 and TRBJ1-5; D might be TRBD1 (6 bases). Germline V gene sequence: CDR1 MNHNS, CDR2 SASEGT. This CDR3 is built from 13 residues. The germline V and J ends were trimmed by 3 bases and 6 bases, with 9 bases remaining between them. The CDR3 loop is CASSDRTAQPQHF. CDR3 DNA sequence: TGTGCCAGCAGTGACCGGACAGCTCAGCCCCAGCATTTT.

The chain uses TRBV6-5 and TRBJ2-3; a weak D match, TRBD1 (6 bases). CDR3 length: 17 amino acids. The germline CDR1 and CDR2 sequences are MNHEY and SVGAGI. Trimming pared 2 bases from V and 2 bases from J, leaving 17 bases between. As DNA, the CDR3 is TGTGCCAGCAGTTACCCAAAAGTGGGGGCCTACACAGATACGCAGTATTTT. Protein sequence: CASSYPKVGAYTDTQYF.

The V call is TRBV7-6, the J call TRBJ2-3, with 7 positions matching TRBD2. The germline gives CDR1 SGHVS, CDR2 FNYEAQ. V shed 5 bases, J shed 2 bases, and the junction held 10 bases outside the gene matches. This CDR3 contains 16 residues. The CDR3 here is CASSPRAGVTTDTQYF. In DNA, the CDR3 is TGTGCCAGCAGCCCTAGGGCGGGAGTGACCACAGATACGCAGTATTTT.

The chain joins TRBV27 to TRBJ2-3, with 7 bases aligning to TRBD2. CDR3 length: 16 residues. Germline-derived CDR1 and CDR2 are MNHEY and SMNVEV (reference sequence). The V and J ends lost 5 bases and 5 bases, in that order; junction bases with no gene match: 13. The CDR3 region is CASSPLAALGGDTQYF. CDR3 DNA sequence: TGTGCCAGCAGTCCTCTAGCGGCCCTGGGGGGAGATACGCAGTATTTT.

The V gene is TRBV29-1, the J gene TRBJ2-1; 7 nucleotides agree with TRBD1. Germline loops: CDR1 SQVTM, CDR2 ANQGSEA. This CDR3 region has 16 residues. The V gene end was trimmed by 6 bases and the J gene end by 0 bases; junction bases not matched to a gene: 11. DNA for the CDR3: TGCAGCGTCATAAACAGGGGTTCCCTCTCCTACAATGAGCAGTTCTTC. This translates into CSVINRGSLSYNEQFF.

In the case of this clonotype: One junction end disagrees with the germline gene, perhaps due to a read error. J is TRBJ2-3 and V is TRBV12-3 or TRBV12-4; D not resolved. The CDR3 has 11 amino acids. CDR3 bases: TGTGCCAACAGTTTAGGCGGTACGCAGTATTTT. It encodes CANSLGGTQYF.

In this sample, this clonotype turned up a few times. The gene calls are TRBV5-1 and TRBJ2-1; D ambiguous. The CDR3 is 13 amino acids. Trimming left V 3 bases short and J 4 bases short, with 8 bases between. CDR1 is SGHRS and CDR2 is YFSETQ in the germline V gene. This chain's CDR3 is CASSSGPYNEQFF. CDR3 nucleotide sequence: TGCGCCAGCAGCTCCGGACCGTACAATGAGCAGTTCTTC.

J is TRBJ2-3 and V is TRBV7-6, with a weak D call TRBD2 (5 bases). The V end lost 6 bases, the J end lost 3 bases, and 19 bases lay between the germline ends. CDR1 is SGHVS and CDR2 is FNYEAQ in the germline V gene. The CDR3 has 16 amino acids. The CDR3 region has the DNA TGTGCCAGCAGACTAGGTTCGGGGTTTGGTACAGATACGCAGTATTTT. Its translation is CASRLGSGFGTDTQYF.

This clonotype came up once. J is TRBJ2-5 and V is TRBV7-9, with D hard to call. The germline V gene encodes CDR1 SEHNR and CDR2 FQNEAQ (reference sequence). The V end was cut by 0 bases, the J end by 5 bases, with 10 bases between. This CDR3 is built from 14 residues. In DNA, the CDR3 is TGTGCCAGCAGCTTAGCCTCCTCAGCGGAGACCCAGTACTTC. Amino acid sequence: CASSLASSAETQYF.

The V and J genes are TRBV11-2 and TRBJ1-2; D unresolved. Between the trimmed V and J ends, which lost 0 bases and 4 bases, there was a span of 9 bases. Germline CDR1 and CDR2: SGHAT and FQNNGV. The CDR3 totals 14 residues. The CDR3 loop reads CASSLEGYFYGYTF. The CDR3 coding sequence is TGTGCCAGCAGCTTAGAGGGGTACTTCTATGGCTACACCTTC.

This chain links TRBV7-2 with TRBJ2-7; weak D call: TRBD2 (6 bases). The germline gives CDR1 SGHTA, CDR2 FQGNSA. The ends were cut back, 2 bases at V and 3 bases at J, with 23 bases in the middle. CDR3 size: 18 residues. In nucleotides, the CDR3 is TGTGCCAGCAGCTTACCCCATGGGGGGAACCCAAAGGTCTACGAGCAGTACTTC. It translates to CASSLPHGGNPKVYEQYF.

A few counts support this clonotype. The CDR3: CSAVTSAVSPLHF. CDR3 nucleotides: TGCAGTGCTGTTACAAGTGCCGTTTCACCCCTCCACTTT. The rearrangement links TRBV20-1 to TRBJ1-6, with D hard to call. Trimming took 5 bases from V and 9 from J, leaving 14 bases between them. Germline V CDR1 and CDR2: DFQATT, SNEGSKA (reference sequence). The CDR3 extends over 13 amino acids.

This clonotype was counted a few times. This sequence joins TRBV30 and TRBJ1-2; D not resolved. Germline V gene data show CDR1 as GTSNPN and CDR2 as SVGIG (reference sequence). The CDR3 sequence is 14 residues long. V was trimmed by 0 bases and J by 7 bases, leaving 15 bases between them. The DNA of the CDR3 is TGTGCCTGGAGTGTACGGTCGGACCGGGGTGGCTACACCTTC. Its protein is CAWSVRSDRGGYTF.

This clonotype turned up a few times. The rearrangement joins TRBV4-1 to TRBJ1-2, with D unresolved. The germline CDR1 and CDR2 sequences are MGHRA and YSYEKL. This CDR3 is built from 13 residues. V dropped 0 bases and J dropped 4 bases, with 6 bases sitting between them. The CDR3 region is CASSQDLAYGYTF. The CDR3 bases are TGCGCCAGCAGCCAAGATCTCGCCTATGGCTACACCTTC.

The V call is TRBV7-9, the J call TRBJ2-1; either TRBD1 or TRBD2 may supply D (5 bases each). There are 17 residues in the CDR3. Germline V CDR1 and CDR2: SEHNR, FQNEAQ (reference sequence). Trimming shortened V by 3 bases and J by 7 bases, and 22 bases separated the two germline ends. CDR3 region: CASSFTGAGRTGNEQFF. CDR3 in DNA: TGTGCCAGCAGCTTCACTGGGGCGGGTCGAACGGGGAATGAGCAGTTCTTC.

This clonotype occurred a few times. This chain joins TRBV19 and TRBJ1-6; D is possibly TRBD1 (5 bases). V gave up 0 bases and J gave up 10 bases, with 10 bases separating them. This CDR3 contains 14 residues. Per the germline V gene, CDR1 is LNHDA and CDR2 is SQIVND (reference sequence). The CDR3 nucleotides read TGTGCCAGTAGTATAGATCGTGGGGCCTCACCCCTCCACTTT. Its translation: CASSIDRGASPLHF.

The chain joins TRBV5-6 to TRBJ1-2, with D possibly matching TRBD1 (6 bases). Germline loops: CDR1 SGHDT, CDR2 YYEEEE. This CDR3 region has 15 residues. The V and J ends lost 5 bases and 1 base respectively, with 15 bases between them. The DNA of the CDR3 is TGTGCCAGCAGGGGGGACAAGGGCTATAACTATGGCTACACCTTC. Translated, it gives CASRGDKGYNYGYTF.

This clonotype was recorded a few times. The DNA of the CDR3 is TGCAGTGCTAGTGTAGGACGGGGAAATTCACCCCTCCACTTT. It specifies CSASVGRGNSPLHF. The V and J genes are TRBV20-1 and TRBJ1-6; D not certain. The CDR3 has 14 residues. V shed 3 bases and J shed 7 bases, with 13 bases lying between them. The germline V gene encodes CDR1 DFQATT and CDR2 SNEGSKA (reference sequence).

The V call is TRBV11-2, the J call TRBJ1-2; no firm D call. This CDR3 is 12 amino acids long. Germline V lookup: CDR1 SGHAT, CDR2 FQNNGV. Trimming took 0 bases from V and 6 from J, leaving 5 bases between them. CDR3 nucleotides: TGTGCCAGCAGCTTAGATGGGAATGGCTACACCTTC. As protein: CASSLDGNGYTF.

This rearrangement joins TRBV12-5 to TRBJ2-3; 7 bases are shared with TRBD1. CDR1 LGHNT and CDR2 FRNRAP come from the germline V gene. This CDR3 region has 15 residues. The V segment lost 6 bases and the J segment 3 bases; nucleotides outside the gene matches: 9. CDR3 protein: CASGQAGTATDTQYF. CDR3 bases: TGTGCTAGTGGGCAAGCCGGGACAGCAACAGATACGCAGTATTTT.

J is TRBJ2-5 and V is TRBV6-1, with D hard to call. CDR3 length equals 14 residues. The germline CDR1 and CDR2 sequences are MNHNS and SASEGT. V dropped 2 bases and J dropped 7 bases, with 14 bases sitting between them. CDR3 coding DNA: TGTGCCAGCAGTGAAAGCCGAAACGTCGGGACCCAGTACTTC. Translating it yields CASSESRNVGTQYF.